Following are 30 T cell receptor beta chains from one sample sequenced in a study of blood T cell repertoires in COVID-19. Method: immunoSEQ multiplex PCR; TCRdb's copy keeps in-frame clones and lacks some. The repertoire holds fewer than 400,000 clones, with roughly 91% as singletons. Sample: peripheral blood. The receptors come from a woman aged 25 to 45 with COVID-19, enrolled during active disease.

V gene TRBV5-1 combines with J gene TRBJ2-2; no reliable D call. V lost 6 bases to trimming and J lost 1 base, with 10 bases between them. The CDR3 totals 14 residues. In germline, CDR1 is SGHRS, CDR2 YFSETQ. The CDR3 DNA is TGCGCCAGCAAAGATGAGGTGAACACCGGGGAGCTGTTTTTT. This gives the protein CASKDEVNTGELFF.

This sequence joins TRBV7-2 and TRBJ2-3; 9 nucleotides match TRBD2. Germline CDR1 SGHTA, CDR2 FQGNSA. The CDR3 consists of 18 residues. The J segment lost 2 bases and the V segment lost 2 bases, leaving 11 bases of the junction unmatched. This chain's CDR3 is CASSLRVAGASFTDTQYF. CDR3 sequence (DNA): TGTGCCAGCAGCTTAAGGGTAGCGGGGGCTTCCTTCACAGATACGCAGTATTTT.

This clone was counted a single time. V and J are TRBV4-1 and TRBJ1-4; D unresolved. Germline CDR1 and CDR2: MGHRA and YSYEKL. The ends were cut back, 8 bases at V and 0 bases at J, with 10 bases in the middle. The CDR3 contains 14 residues. The CDR3 region has the DNA TGCGCCAGCGGAACAGTTGCAACTAATGAAAAACTGTTTTTT. Protein sequence: CASGTVATNEKLFF.

The chain uses TRBV11-2 and TRBJ1-2; 7 bases align to TRBD1. CDR3 size: 13 residues. V was pared by 5 bases and J by 4 bases, with 4 bases of the junction left unmatched. Germline V gene sequence: CDR1 SGHAT, CDR2 FQNNGV. The CDR3 reads CASSPGQFYGYTF. In DNA form, the CDR3 reads TGTGCCAGCAGCCCGGGACAGTTCTATGGCTACACCTTC. The full variable domain, its missing parts supplied by reference TRBV11-2 and TRBJ1-2, is EAGVAQSPRYKIIEKRQSVAFWCNPISGHATLYWYQQILGQGPKLLIQFQNNGVVDDSQLPKDRFSAERLKGVDSTLKIQPAKLEDSAVYLCASSPGQFYGYTFGSGTRLTVV.

This sequence joins TRBV20-1 and TRBJ1-6; 11 bases match TRBD1. Per germline, CDR1 DFQATT and CDR2 SNEGSKA (reference sequence). V was pared by 6 bases and J by 6 bases, with 10 bases of the junction left unmatched. The CDR3 length is 16 residues. The CDR3 sequence is CSASPGTGGGNSPLHF. The CDR3 region has the DNA TGCAGTGCCAGTCCCGGGACAGGGGGAGGTAATTCACCCCTCCACTTT.

This clone was detected only once. The DNA for the CDR3 is TGTGCCAGCAGTGAGGCTCGGAGTGGCACAGATACGCAGTATTTT. Its translation: CASSEARSGTDTQYF. This sequence joins TRBV2 and TRBJ2-3; D unclear. CDR1 and CDR2 (germline): SNHLY, FYNNEI. V dropped 3 bases and J dropped 1 base, with 11 bases sitting between them. The CDR3 contains 15 residues.

This chain uses TRBV13 with TRBJ2-5; weak D call: TRBD1 (5 bases). The germline V gene has CDR1 PRHDT and CDR2 FYEKMQ (reference sequence). Trimming took 3 bases from V and 5 from J, leaving 19 bases between them. The CDR3 totals 16 residues. The CDR3 DNA follows: TGTGCCAGCAGCTTTCTCTCCAGGGTTTTTTTCGAGACCCAGTACTTC. Translating gives CASSFLSRVFFETQYF.

The gene calls are TRBV11-3 and TRBJ2-3; tentatively, D is TRBD2 (7 bases). The CDR3 spans 18 residues. V lost 0 bases to trimming and J lost 5 bases, with 21 bases between them. Germline-derived CDR1 and CDR2 are SGHNT and YENEEA. This chain's CDR3 is CASSLDLWRGPQGDTQYF. For the CDR3, the DNA is TGTGCCAGCAGCTTAGATCTCTGGCGGGGGCCCCAGGGAGATACGCAGTATTTT.

CDR3 residues: CASSARRDRSPSGELFF. CDR3 DNA: TGTGCCAGCAGCGCCCGCCGGGACAGGTCACCCAGCGGGGAGCTGTTTTTT. The chain recombines TRBV9 with TRBJ2-2; 8 bases are a match to TRBD1. Trimming at V came to 3 bases and at J to 7 bases, leaving 14 bases not matched to a gene. This CDR3 region has 17 residues. Germline CDR1 reads SGDLS; CDR2 reads YYNGEE.

The V gene is TRBV6-5, the J gene TRBJ1-2, with D possibly matching TRBD1 (6 bases). The V and J ends lost 6 bases and 1 base respectively, with 9 bases between them. Per germline, CDR1 MNHEY and CDR2 SVGAGI. The CDR3 consists of 13 residues. CDR3 sequence: CASSPDSNYGYTF. The DNA of the CDR3 is TGTGCCAGCAGCCCGGACAGTAACTATGGCTACACCTTC.

The chain's CDR3 is CASSLAGRSSTDTQYF. CDR3 in DNA: TGTGCCAGCAGCTTAGCGGGCAGATCTAGCACAGATACGCAGTATTTT. The chain couples TRBV7-6 to TRBJ2-3; D is unclear. V was pared by 0 bases and J by 0 bases, with 10 bases between. CDR3 length: 16 amino acids. Looked up from germline, CDR1 is SGHVS and CDR2 is FNYEAQ.

This chain uses TRBV5-6 with TRBJ1-3, with D perhaps TRBD1 (6 bases). V lost 4 bases and J 5 bases, leaving 19 bases between the germline ends. CDR3 length: 16 residues. Per germline, CDR1 SGHDT and CDR2 YYEEEE. This CDR3 is CASSPWGAGDRNTIYF. CDR3 nucleotides: TGTGCCAGCAGCCCCTGGGGTGCAGGGGATAGAAACACCATATATTTT.

The V gene is TRBV6-2 or TRBV6-3, the J gene TRBJ2-3, with 7 bases lining up with TRBD2. CDR1 MNHEY and CDR2 SVGEGT come from the germline V gene. With 0 bases clipped from V and 6 bases from J, the junction kept 6 bases outside the gene matches. This CDR3 spans 15 amino acids. The CDR3 DNA reads as TGTGCCAGCAGTTACTCGTACGGGGGGATGGATACGCAGTATTTT. It is translated as CASSYSYGGMDTQYF.

The rearrangement links TRBV15 to TRBJ2-3, with TRBD1 as a possible D gene (5 bases). V lost 0 bases and J lost 2, with 18 bases in between. Germline loops: CDR1 LNHNV, CDR2 YYDKDF (reference sequence). The CDR3 sequence is 18 residues long. For the CDR3, the DNA is TGTGCCACCAGCAGAGATAGTTCCAGGGTGGTACTCACAGATACGCAGTATTTT. Translation gives CATSRDSSRVVLTDTQYF.

The V gene is TRBV28, the J gene TRBJ2-2; no reliable D call. V was pared by 2 bases and J by 9 bases, with 13 bases between. The CDR3 loop spans 14 amino acids. CDR1 is MDHEN, CDR2 SYDVKM, per germline. This CDR3 reads CASSLTGSSRELFF. In DNA, the CDR3 is TGTGCCAGCAGTTTAACTGGTTCGTCTAGGGAGCTGTTTTTT.

CDR3 region: CASSDEYPPDQHF. The CDR3 DNA sequence: TGTGCCAGCAGTGATGAGTATCCTCCCGACCAGCATTTT. The chain joins TRBV2 to TRBJ1-5; D ambiguous. Germline values: CDR1 SNHLY, CDR2 FYNNEI. The V gene lost 3 bases and the J gene lost 12 bases, with 15 bases spanning the gap. This CDR3 region has 13 residues. Filled out from reference TRBV2 and TRBJ1-5, the complete variable domain reads EPEVTQTPSHQVTQMGQEVILRCVPISNHLYFYWYRQILGQKVEFLVSFYNNEISEKSEIFDDQFSVERPDGSNFTLKIRSTKLEDSAMYFCASSDEYPPDQHFGDGTRLSIL.

The V gene is TRBV30, the J gene TRBJ1-1; D remains unclear. This CDR3 has 12 residues. The V end was cut by 7 bases, the J end by 5 bases, with 14 bases between. CDR1 and CDR2 from the germline V gene are GTSNPN and SVGIG (reference sequence). CDR3 sequence: CAFGPGSTEAFF. The CDR3, as DNA: TGTGCCTTTGGCCCGGGGAGTACTGAAGCTTTCTTT. Combining the CDR3 with reference TRBV30 and TRBJ1-1 gives the whole variable domain SQTIHQWPATLVQPVGSPLSLECTVEGTSNPNLYWYRQAAGRGLQLLFYSVGIGQISSEVPQNLSASRPQDRQFILSSKKLLLSDSGFYLCAFGPGSTEAFFGQGTRLTVV.

Concerning this clone itself: The same CDR3 arises from other DNA sequences in this sample as well. The chain uses TRBV28 and TRBJ1-1; D is perhaps TRBD1 (5 bases). The germline V gene has CDR1 MDHEN and CDR2 SYDVKM. There are 15 residues in the CDR3. With 2 bases removed from V and 5 bases from J, the gap between germline ends came to 15 bases. The DNA of the CDR3 is TGTGCCAGCAGTTTAGGTCAGGGTTTCCGAACTGAAGCTTTCTTT. Translating it yields CASSLGQGFRTEAFF.

The chain's CDR3 is CASSIRPGSSTNEKLFF. In DNA, the CDR3 is TGTGCCAGTAGTATTCGGCCCGGGAGTTCAACTAATGAAAAACTGTTTTTT. V usage is TRBV19 and J usage is TRBJ1-4; D is unresolved. CDR1 is LNHDA, CDR2 SQIVND, per germline (reference sequence). The CDR3 consists of 17 residues. V lost 3 bases, J lost 0 bases, and 14 bases lay in between.

This clone was counted only a few times. The CDR3 spells CASSDGGAGDIQYF. The CDR3 nucleotides read TGTGCCAGCAGTGATGGGGGGGCCGGGGACATTCAGTACTTC. The rearrangement links TRBV6-4 to TRBJ2-4; D possibly corresponds to TRBD2 (7 bases). Per the germline V gene, CDR1 is MRHNA and CDR2 is SNTAGT. The CDR3 covers 14 residues. Between the trimmed V and J ends, which lost 3 bases and 8 bases, there was a span of 14 bases.

This chain links TRBV6-5 with TRBJ1-1; D is uncertain. V lost 2 bases to trimming and J lost 1 base, with 8 bases between them. The CDR3 runs to 14 residues. Germline assignment: CDR1 MNHEY and CDR2 SVGAGI. CDR3 DNA sequence: TGTGCCAGCAGTTACCTACAGAAGAACACTGAAGCTTTCTTT. Its protein is CASSYLQKNTEAFF.

This chain joins TRBV28 and TRBJ1-4, with a weak D call TRBD1 (5 bases). The CDR3 length is 15 residues. Germline V gives CDR1 MDHEN, CDR2 SYDVKM. V was trimmed by 7 bases and J by 10 bases, leaving 22 bases between them. CDR3 sequence (DNA): TGTGCCAGCAACCCCCTACAGGAGAAAGATCGAAAACTGTTTTTT. Its protein product is CASNPLQEKDRKLFF.

V gene TRBV6-5 combines with J gene TRBJ1-1; D possibly corresponds to TRBD1 (5 bases). Germline V gene lookup returns CDR1 MNHEY and CDR2 SVGAGI. The CDR3 covers 15 residues. Deletions cut 2 bases from V and 7 bases from J, with 17 bases between. The CDR3 sequence is CASSYRQVGGFEAFF. The CDR3 DNA reads as TGTGCCAGCAGTTACCGTCAAGTGGGGGGGTTTGAAGCTTTCTTT.

The chain recombines TRBV24-1 with TRBJ2-7; tentative D call: TRBD1 (6 bases). V was pared by 9 bases and J by 4 bases, with 15 bases between. The germline V gene has CDR1 KGHDR and CDR2 SFDVKD. There are 13 residues in the CDR3. The DNA of the CDR3 is TGTGCCACCCAGGGGAATGCGAGGTACGAGCAGTACTTC. This translates into CATQGNARYEQYF.

The chain couples TRBV3-1 (or the pseudogene TRBV3-2) to TRBJ1-5; TRBD1 might be the D (5 bases). CDR1 and CDR2 (germline): LGHDT, YNNKEL (reference sequence). The CDR3 length is 14 residues. Trimming took 0 bases from V and 7 from J, leaving 10 bases between them. CDR3: CASSQDPGPQPQHF. The CDR3 DNA is TGTGCCAGCAGCCAAGATCCAGGGCCGCAGCCCCAGCATTTT.

The chain links TRBV5-5 to TRBJ2-7; the D is unclear. The ends were cut back, 2 bases at V and 3 bases at J, with 6 bases in the middle. Germline V CDR1 and CDR2: SGHKS, YYEKEE (reference sequence). This CDR3 region has 12 residues. The CDR3 protein is CASSFTSYEQYF. In DNA, the CDR3 is TGTGCCAGCAGCTTTACCAGCTACGAGCAGTACTTC.

The rearrangement joins TRBV12-3 or TRBV12-4 to TRBJ1-2; the D is unclear. The CDR3 contains 12 residues. V dropped 3 bases and J dropped 2 bases, with 4 bases sitting between them. In DNA form, the CDR3 reads TGTGCCAGCAGTTTGAGCAACTATGGCTACACCTTC. It codes for CASSLSNYGYTF.

This clone has a single count. The chain uses TRBV7-3 and TRBJ1-6; TRBD1 agrees at 7 bases. J was trimmed by 7 bases and V by 4 bases; bases with no gene match: 4. Germline CDR1 is SGHTA and CDR2 is FQGTGA. The CDR3 is made up of 14 amino acids. CDR3 loop: CASSSGTVNSPLHF. The CDR3 DNA is TGTGCCAGCAGCTCAGGGACAGTGAATTCACCCCTCCACTTT.

J is TRBJ1-5 and V is TRBV6-1; 9 bases are a match to TRBD1. J was trimmed by 11 bases and V by 3 bases; bases with no gene match: 11. The length of the CDR3 is 15 residues. CDR1 is MNHNS and CDR2 is SASEGT in the germline V gene. CDR3 sequence: CASSDRDRAIRAQHF. The CDR3 DNA reads as TGTGCCAGCAGTGACCGGGACAGGGCAATCAGGGCCCAGCATTTT.

The chain combines TRBV12-3 or TRBV12-4 with TRBJ1-5, with 8 bases identical to TRBD1. The CDR3 has 12 amino acids. V gave up 5 bases and J gave up 10 bases; unmatched junction bases: 4. DNA for the CDR3: TGTGCCAGCAGTGTGGACAGGGCTCCCCAGCATTTT. Translated, it gives CASSVDRAPQHF.